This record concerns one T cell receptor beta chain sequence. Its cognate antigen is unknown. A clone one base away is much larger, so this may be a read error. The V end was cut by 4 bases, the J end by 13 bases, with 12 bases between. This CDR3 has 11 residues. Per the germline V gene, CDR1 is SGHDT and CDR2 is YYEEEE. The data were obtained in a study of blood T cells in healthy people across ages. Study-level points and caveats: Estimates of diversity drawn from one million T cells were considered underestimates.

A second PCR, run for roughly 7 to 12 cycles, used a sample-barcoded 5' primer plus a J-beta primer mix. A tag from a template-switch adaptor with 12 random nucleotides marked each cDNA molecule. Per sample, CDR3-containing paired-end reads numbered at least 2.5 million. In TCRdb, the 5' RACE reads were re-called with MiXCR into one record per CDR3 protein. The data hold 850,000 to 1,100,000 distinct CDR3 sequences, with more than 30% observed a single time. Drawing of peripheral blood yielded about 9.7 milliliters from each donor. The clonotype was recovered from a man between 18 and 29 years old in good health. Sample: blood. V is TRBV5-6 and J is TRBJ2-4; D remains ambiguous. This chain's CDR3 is CASSQNYKQYF. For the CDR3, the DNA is TGTGCCAGCAGCCAAAACTACAAGCAGTACTTC.